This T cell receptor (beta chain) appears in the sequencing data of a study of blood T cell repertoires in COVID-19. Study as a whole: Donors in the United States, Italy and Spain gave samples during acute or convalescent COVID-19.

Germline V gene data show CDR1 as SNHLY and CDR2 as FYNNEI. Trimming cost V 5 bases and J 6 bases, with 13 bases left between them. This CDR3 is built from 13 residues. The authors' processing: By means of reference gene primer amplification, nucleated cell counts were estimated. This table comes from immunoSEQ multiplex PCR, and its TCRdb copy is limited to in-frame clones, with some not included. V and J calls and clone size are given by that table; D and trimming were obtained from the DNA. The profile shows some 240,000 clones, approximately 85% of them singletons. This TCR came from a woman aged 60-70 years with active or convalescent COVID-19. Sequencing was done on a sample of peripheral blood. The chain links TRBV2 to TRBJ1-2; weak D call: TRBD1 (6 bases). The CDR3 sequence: CASSNQGMDGYTF. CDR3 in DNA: TGTGCCAGCAGTAACCAGGGGATGGATGGCTACACCTTC.